This is a list of T cell receptor beta chains from one sample in a study of T-cell reconstitution after alpha-beta-depleted transplantation in children. Each CDR3 protein gets one entry after TCRdb re-called the PCR reads with MiXCR. Seen here are around 300,000 distinct CDR3 sequences, roughly 10% observed once, and the top ten hold roughly a quarter. The sequencing used peripheral blood, collected 180 days after TCRalphabeta/CD19-depleted stem cell transplant. Receptors originate from a male patient between 2 and 10 years old who had a stem cell transplant for chronic granulomatous disease, so the T cells may come from the graft donor. Both conserved end residues are part of each CDR3. The D gene is left open where the match is weak. The size entry is marked missing in some rows and otherwise reads once, few, many or a size class.

TGTGCCAGCAGTGAATTGGGGAACACCGGGGAGCTGTTTTTT	CASSELGNTGELFF	TRBJ2-2	-	TRBV2	many
TGCGCCAGCAGCCAAGACGGTAGCGGGCACGAAAGGACAAATGTGCAGTTCTTC	CASSQDGSGHERTNVQFF	TRBJ2-1	TRBD2	TRBV4-1	-
TGCAGTGATAGTTTACGGTCCTACAAGCAGTACTTC	CSDSLRSYKQYF	TRBJ2-7	-	TRBV20-1	-
TGTGCCAGCAGCCCTAGCGGCAGAAGCACAGATACGCAGTATTTT	CASSPSGRSTDTQYF	TRBJ2-3	TRBD2	TRBV9	many
TGTGCCAGCAGTAACTCGGTAGGCTACGAGCAGTACTTC	CASSNSVGYEQYF	TRBJ2-7	-	TRBV7-9	many
TGCAGTGCCAACGACCAGGGGGGAATCTCCTACGAGCAGTACTTC	CSANDQGGISYEQYF	TRBJ2-7	-	TRBV20-1	many
TGTGCCAGCAGTTTTTTAGGGGTTGGCAATCAGCCCCAGCATTTT	CASSFLGVGNQPQHF	TRBJ1-5	-	TRBV12-3/TRBV12-4	many
TGCGCCAGCAGCTTAAGGGACAGACGCACAGATACGCAGTATTTT	CASSLRDRRTDTQYF	TRBJ2-3	TRBD1	TRBV5-1	many
TGCGCCAGCAGCCAAGATCAGAGAGGGTTCTACGAGCAGTACTTC	CASSQDQRGFYEQYF	TRBJ2-7	-	TRBV4-3	many
TGTGCCAGCAGGTCCCGACTTGTAGCGGGGATAGCTCGAGATACGCAGTATTTT	CASRSRLVAGIARDTQYF	TRBJ2-3	TRBD2	TRBV5-4	-
TGTGCCAGCAGCTTTCGCGGGGGGCAGGGATACGAGCAGTACTTC	CASSFRGGQGYEQYF	TRBJ2-7	TRBD2	TRBV7-2	-
TGCGCCAGCAGCTTGCCCCAGGGAGGTGGCTACACCTTC	CASSLPQGGGYTF	TRBJ1-2	-	TRBV5-1	many
TGTGCCAGCAGTTTATTGAACTACAATGAGCAGTTCTTC	CASSLLNYNEQFF	TRBJ2-1	-	TRBV28	many
TGCGCCAGCAGTCCCCTAAGGGACAGGGCCTACGAGCAGTACTTC	CASSPLRDRAYEQYF	TRBJ2-7	TRBD1	TRBV5-1	many
TGTGCCAGCAATCTGATTCTAGCGGGAGCCTCCGAGCAGTACTTC	CASNLILAGASEQYF	TRBJ2-7	TRBD2	TRBV28	many
TGTGCCAGCAGCCAAGAAGCCCCGGGGGCCTACGAGCAGTACTTC	CASSQEAPGAYEQYF	TRBJ2-7	-	TRBV13	many
TGTGCCAGTAGTTTAAGGGGTAGGGGGGATGAGCAGTTCTTC	CASSLRGRGDEQFF	TRBJ2-1	-	TRBV19	-
TGTGCCTGCAGTAGGGAGAGGGTAGTCAATTTAGGGTCCTACGAGCAGTACTTC	CACSRERVVNLGSYEQYF	TRBJ2-7	-	TRBV6-4	few
TGTGCCACCAGTGCGACTAGTCGGACGTACCAAGAGACCCAGTACTTC	CATSATSRTYQETQYF	TRBJ2-5	-	TRBV24-1	-
TGTGCCAGCAACTCTCGTTTTGTCGCCTACGAGCAGTACTTC	CASNSRFVAYEQYF	TRBJ2-7	-	TRBV6-2/TRBV6-3	-
TGTGCCAGCAGTTTAATCGCCGGACAGGGTCTGATGCCCCAGCATTTT	CASSLIAGQGLMPQHF	TRBJ1-5	TRBD1	TRBV12-3/TRBV12-4	few
TGTGCCAGCTCAGCAGGGGTTGACTATGGCTACACCTTC	CASSAGVDYGYTF	TRBJ1-2	-	TRBV18	many
TGTGCCAGCAGCTTCGACAGGGGGGCCACTGAAGCTTTCTTT	CASSFDRGATEAFF	TRBJ1-1	TRBD1	TRBV7-2	many
TGCGCCAGCGGTGTTCAGGGGCACCCCTACAATGAGCAGTTCTTC	CASGVQGHPYNEQFF	TRBJ2-1	-	TRBV10-2	-
TGCGCCAGCAGCCAAGATAGGGGGGGCCGGGAGACCCAGTACTTC	CASSQDRGGRETQYF	TRBJ2-5	-	TRBV4-3	many
TGTGCCAGCTCACCACCTCTTAGGGCACACGAGCAGTACTTC	CASSPPLRAHEQYF	TRBJ2-7	-	TRBV18	-
TGCAGTGCAGGTTGGGAGCGGGAGGTCCCATTTCAGTACTTC	CSAGWEREVPFQYF	TRBJ2-5	TRBD2	TRBV20-1	many
TGTGCCAGTATCGGGGGCGGGACAGGGGTTCAGCCCCAGCATTTT	CASIGGGTGVQPQHF	TRBJ1-5	TRBD1	TRBV19	few
TGCAGTGCTAGAGATTACCCCGGGGAGCTGTTTTTT	CSARDYPGELFF	TRBJ2-2	-	TRBV20-1	many
TGCGCCAGCAGCCTTAGACAGGGGCATGGCTACACCTTC	CASSLRQGHGYTF	TRBJ1-2	TRBD1	TRBV5-1	many
TGTGCCAGCAGCCGGACTAGCGGGGGGCGGGCAGATACGCAGTATTTT	CASSRTSGGRADTQYF	TRBJ2-3	TRBD2	TRBV7-3	many
TGCGCCAGCAGCTTGGTGGTTGGGGGGGGCAGCGACGAGCAGTACTTC	CASSLVVGGGSDEQYF	TRBJ2-7	-	TRBV5-1	many
TGTGCCAGCAGCGCGTACAGGGGAGAAGCCTACGAGCAGTACTTC	CASSAYRGEAYEQYF	TRBJ2-7	TRBD1	TRBV7-2	many
TGTGCCAGCAGTTCAGGGGGGAGAGGGGCCAACGTCCTGACTTTC	CASSSGGRGANVLTF	TRBJ2-6	-	TRBV28	many
TGCGCCAGCGGGATAACAGGGATTTACGAGCAGTACTTC	CASGITGIYEQYF	TRBJ2-7	-	TRBV10-2	many
TGTGCCAGCAGCTTAAGGGGGGGCACAGATACGCAGTATTTT	CASSLRGGTDTQYF	TRBJ2-3	-	TRBV5-6	many
TGTGCCAGCAGCCTCGGACAGGGGAAGGTGGGCAATCAGCCCCAGCATTTT	CASSLGQGKVGNQPQHF	TRBJ1-5	TRBD1	TRBV7-9	few
TGTGCCAGCAGTGAACAGGCAGGGGGATCCTTAGCCAAAAACATTCAGTACTTC	CASSEQAGGSLAKNIQYF	TRBJ2-4	TRBD1	TRBV6-1	few
TGTGCCAGCAGCCAAGGAGGCGGGACCCTCGGTGAGCAGTTCTTC	CASSQGGGTLGEQFF	TRBJ2-1	-	TRBV4-2	many
TGTGCCAGCAGCGTAGGGGGGGGCTTAGAGACCCAGTACTTC	CASSVGGGLETQYF	TRBJ2-5	-	TRBV9	many
TGTGCCAGCAGCCCCCAGGGGGGCTACAATGAGCAGTTCTTC	CASSPQGGYNEQFF	TRBJ2-1	-	TRBV12-3/TRBV12-4	many
TGTGCCAGCAGTCCTCCGAGGACCTACTCCTACGAGCAGTACTTC	CASSPPRTYSYEQYF	TRBJ2-7	-	TRBV12-3/TRBV12-4	many
TGTGCCAGCAGTTTTGCAGGGCGGGTGGATACGCAGTATTTT	CASSFAGRVDTQYF	TRBJ2-3	-	TRBV12-3/TRBV12-4	many
TGCGCCAGCAGTGAGTGGGACACCTACGAGCAGTACTTC	CASSEWDTYEQYF	TRBJ2-7	-	TRBV10-2	many
TGTGCCAGCTCACCAACACAGGTCTACGAGCAGTACTTC	CASSPTQVYEQYF	TRBJ2-7	-	TRBV18	many
TGTGCCAGCGTACTCAGACAGGGAACGATGGACACTGAAGCTTTCTTT	CASVLRQGTMDTEAFF	TRBJ1-1	TRBD1	TRBV6-5	few
TGTGCCAGCAGTTACTCGAGTTTTACTAGCCCCTCTGGAGACATTCAGTACTTC	CASSYSSFTSPSGDIQYF	TRBJ2-4	-	TRBV6-5	-
TGCAGCGTTGAAACCTACGAGCAGTACTTC	CSVETYEQYF	TRBJ2-7	-	TRBV29-1	many
TGTGCCAGCAGCCCGGGAATCCGTCTTTCCTACGAGCAGTACTTC	CASSPGIRLSYEQYF	TRBJ2-7	-	TRBV13	many
TGCAGTGCTAGACCAGGACAGACCAGGGAAGAGACCCAGTACTTC	CSARPGQTREETQYF	TRBJ2-5	-	TRBV20-1	many
TGTGCCAGCAGCCCGAAAACAGGAAACTACGAGCAGTACTTC	CASSPKTGNYEQYF	TRBJ2-7	-	TRBV7-2	many
TGTGCCATCAGTGAGAGGCAGCCGAACACCGGGGAGCTGTTTTTT	CAISERQPNTGELFF	TRBJ2-2	-	TRBV10-3	many
TGTGCCAGCAGCTCCCGCTGGGCGGGACTAGCGGGGGGCGGGGGCACAGATACGCAGTATTTT	CASSSRWAGLAGGGGTDTQYF	TRBJ2-3	TRBD2	TRBV11-3	many
TGCGCCAGCAGCTTGCAGACAGGGCCCACTGAAGCTTTCTTT	CASSLQTGPTEAFF	TRBJ1-1	TRBD1	TRBV5-1	many
TGTGCCAGCAGTTACACGAGGGTCTCTGGGGCCAACGTCCTGACTTTC	CASSYTRVSGANVLTF	TRBJ2-6	-	TRBV6-5	many
TGTGCCAGCAGCGTAGCAGGACGCCAGAACACCGGGGAGCTGTTTTTT	CASSVAGRQNTGELFF	TRBJ2-2	-	TRBV9	many
TGCGCCAGCAGCCAAGATGTCGGGGAAGCCCGCGAGCAGTACTTC	CASSQDVGEAREQYF	TRBJ2-7	-	TRBV4-1	many
TGCAGCGCCGAAATACAGGGGGCGATGAACACTGAAGCTTTCTTT	CSAEIQGAMNTEAFF	TRBJ1-1	TRBD1	TRBV29-1	many
TGCGCCAGCAGCTCGGGCGGGACTAGCGGGCAAGAGACCCAGTACTTC	CASSSGGTSGQETQYF	TRBJ2-5	TRBD2	TRBV5-1	many
TGCGCCAGCAGCTTGCCGGGACAGGAAGAGACCCAGTACTTC	CASSLPGQEETQYF	TRBJ2-5	TRBD1	TRBV5-1	many